This T cell receptor beta chain was profiled in a study of spatial heterogeneity in lung cancer. Background on the study: Patients with untreated early-stage non-small cell lung cancer, numbering 72, were the donors. Alpha-chain sequences were consistently detected in smaller numbers than beta-chain sequences. Study-level findings and limits: Resection blood, more than follow-up blood, showed ubiquitous expanded tumor TCRs.

As for time point: blood at routine non-recurrence follow-up after resection. The authors sequenced whole RNA from tumor, nontumor lung or frozen PBMC without sorting. Only a few counts were recorded for this clonotype. What it binds is not known. One entry per CDR3 protein results from TCRdb running MiXCR on the 5' RACE reads. The sample has around 110,000 distinct CDR3 sequences, 9% to 15% seen once. Germline V gene sequence: CDR1 SGHAT, CDR2 FQNNGV. CDR3 length: 13 amino acids. V was pared by 0 bases and J by 8 bases, with 7 bases between. This TCR came from a male donor with early-stage non-small cell lung cancer. Sequencing used PBMCs, obtained at follow-up. The V call is TRBV11-2, the J call TRBJ1-4; no firm D call. CDR3 in amino acids: CASSLDRREKLFF. The CDR3 bases are TGTGCCAGCAGCTTAGATCGGCGGGAAAAACTGTTTTTT.